This T cell receptor beta chain originates from a study of CD8 T cells in ankylosing spondylitis. General study findings and limits: Reportedly, disease-linked clones are significantly enriched in ankylosing spondylitis patients' matched synovial fluid.

In regard to this clonotype: Its antigen is unknown. The junction differs from germline at one of its ends, possibly a read error.

The CDR3 has 14 amino acids. Germline V gene data show CDR1 as SGHRS and CDR2 as YFSETQ. As the method for making TCR beta libraries, quantitative 5'-RACE with molecular barcodes was used. TCRdb analysed the 5' RACE reads with MiXCR anew, one entry per CDR3 protein. The sample records 150,000 to 200,000 distinct CDR3 sequences, over 10% being singletons. Material: blood, either unsorted or a sorted T cell fraction (not recorded which). The clonotype was recovered from a female donor with ankylosing spondylitis or in good health (not recorded which). This chain links TRBV5-1 with TRBJ2-1; 8 nucleotides match TRBD2. The CDR3 here is CASSLTSGYNERFF. The CDR3 nucleotides read TGCGCCAGCAGCTTAACTAGCGGATACAATGAGCGGTTCTTC.